Described below is a single TCR beta chain sequence and its context. This entry is derived from a study of control samples from healthy donors and cancer patients. Profiled with immunoSEQ multiplex PCR; TCRdb holds only in-frame clones, not every one. The sample records roughly 100,000 clones, just under 95% being singletons. Sequencing was done on a sample of blood. The receptor comes from a human donor in good health. The donor label of this sample is uncertain.

The CDR3 protein is CASSLRGGVNTEAFF. CDR3 DNA: TGTGCCAGTAGCCTCCGGGGAGGAGTGAACACTGAAGCTTTCTTT. The chain joins TRBV19 to TRBJ1-1; D not certain. Per the germline V gene, CDR1 is LNHDA and CDR2 is SQIVND (reference sequence). This CDR3 has 15 residues. Trimming took off 6 bases at V and 0 bases at J, with 14 bases between the two ends.